This TCR beta chain came from a study of shared clonotypes between healthy human individuals. Whole-study findings and limits: Rarefaction showed sorted-subset sequencing was incomplete despite large depth.

A remark on this clone: As yet, its antigen is unknown.

Both subsets, CD45RA+ naive and CD45RA-negative memory, were split from the CD4+ cells. The germline CDR1 and CDR2 sequences are GTSNPN and SVGIG (reference sequence). This CDR3 has 14 residues. Trimming left V 4 bases short and J 0 bases short, with 12 bases between. Execution of the assay was at deep level. Repertoires were generated with immunoSEQ multiplex PCR, while TCRdb's copy carries only in-frame clones and drops some. The sample comprises over a million clones, roughly 74% of which are singletons, and about 0.52% rests with the top ten. The chain uses TRBV30 and TRBJ1-1; D is undetermined. Sequences were obtained from memory CD4+ T cells from PBMCs. The subset was: CD45RA-negative fraction. The receptor was isolated from a man younger than 35 in good health. Some clones in this sample may be carry-over from other donors' samples. The CDR3 loop is CAWKSAWMNTEAFF. As DNA, the CDR3 is TGTGCCTGGAAATCAGCGTGGATGAACACTGAAGCTTTCTTT.